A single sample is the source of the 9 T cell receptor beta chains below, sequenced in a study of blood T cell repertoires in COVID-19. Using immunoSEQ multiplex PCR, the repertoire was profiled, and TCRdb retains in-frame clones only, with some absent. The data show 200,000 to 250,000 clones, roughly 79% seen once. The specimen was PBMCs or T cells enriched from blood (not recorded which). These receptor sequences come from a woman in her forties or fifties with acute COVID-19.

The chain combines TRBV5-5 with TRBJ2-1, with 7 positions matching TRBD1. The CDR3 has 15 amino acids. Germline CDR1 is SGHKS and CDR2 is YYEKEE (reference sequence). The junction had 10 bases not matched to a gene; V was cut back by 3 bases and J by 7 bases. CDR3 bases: TGTGCCAGCAGCTGGGGACAGCAGACCGGGAATGAGCAGTTCTTC. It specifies CASSWGQQTGNEQFF. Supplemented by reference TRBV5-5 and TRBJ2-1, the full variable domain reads DAGVTQSPTHLIKTRGQQVTLRCSPISGHKSVSWYQQVLGQGPQFIFQYYEKEERGRGNFPDRFSARQFPNYSSELNVNALLLGDSALYLCASSWGQQTGNEQFFGPGTRLTVL.

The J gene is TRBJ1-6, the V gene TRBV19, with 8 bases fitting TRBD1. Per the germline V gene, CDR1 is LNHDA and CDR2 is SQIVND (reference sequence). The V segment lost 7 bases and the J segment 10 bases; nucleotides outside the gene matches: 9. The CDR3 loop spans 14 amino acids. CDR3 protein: CASKAATGVSPLHF. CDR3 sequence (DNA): TGTGCCAGTAAAGCAGCGACAGGGGTCTCACCCCTCCACTTT.

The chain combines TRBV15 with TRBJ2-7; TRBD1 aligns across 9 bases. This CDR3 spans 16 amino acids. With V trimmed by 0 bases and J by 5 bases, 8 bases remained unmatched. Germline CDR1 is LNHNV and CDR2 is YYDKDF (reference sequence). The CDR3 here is CATSRDLWTGDDEQYF. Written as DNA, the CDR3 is TGTGCCACCAGCAGAGATCTCTGGACAGGGGATGACGAGCAGTACTTC.

This CDR3 reads CASSLGIYTPGTGDSYEQYF. DNA for the CDR3: TGTGCCAGCAGTTTAGGTATCTACACCCCCGGGACAGGGGACTCCTACGAGCAGTACTTC. The J gene is TRBJ2-7, the V gene TRBV28; 10 nucleotides align to TRBD1. Trimming at V came to 2 bases and at J to 0 bases, leaving 16 bases not matched to a gene. Germline V lookup: CDR1 MDHEN, CDR2 SYDVKM. The CDR3 runs 20 residues. The variable domain in full, with the rest retrieved from reference TRBV28 and TRBJ2-7, is DVKVTQSSRYLVKRTGEKVFLECVQDMDHENMFWYRQDPGLGLRLIYFSYDVKMKEKGDIPEGYSVSREKKERFSLILESASTNQTSMYLCASSLGIYTPGTGDSYEQYFGPGTRLTVT.

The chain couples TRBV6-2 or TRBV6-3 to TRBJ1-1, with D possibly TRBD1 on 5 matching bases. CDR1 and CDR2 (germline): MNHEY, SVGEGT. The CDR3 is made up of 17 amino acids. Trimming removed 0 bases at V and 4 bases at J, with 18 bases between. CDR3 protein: CASSYSIRTYTGTEAFF. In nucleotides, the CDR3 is TGTGCCAGCAGTTACTCCATACGGACATACACGGGCACTGAAGCTTTCTTT.

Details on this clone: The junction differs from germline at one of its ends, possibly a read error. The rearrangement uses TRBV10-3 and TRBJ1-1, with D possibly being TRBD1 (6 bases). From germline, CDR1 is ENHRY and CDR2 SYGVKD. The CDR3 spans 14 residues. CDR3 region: CAICEGGSTTEAFF. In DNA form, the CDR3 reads TGTGCCATCTGTGAGGGGGGGTCAACTACTGAAGCTTTCTTT.

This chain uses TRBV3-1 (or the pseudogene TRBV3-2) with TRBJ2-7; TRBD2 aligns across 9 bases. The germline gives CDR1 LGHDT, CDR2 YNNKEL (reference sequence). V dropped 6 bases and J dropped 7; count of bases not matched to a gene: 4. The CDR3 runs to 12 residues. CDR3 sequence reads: CASSRGGVEQYF. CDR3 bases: TGTGCCAGCAGTCGCGGGGGGGTTGAGCAGTACTTC.

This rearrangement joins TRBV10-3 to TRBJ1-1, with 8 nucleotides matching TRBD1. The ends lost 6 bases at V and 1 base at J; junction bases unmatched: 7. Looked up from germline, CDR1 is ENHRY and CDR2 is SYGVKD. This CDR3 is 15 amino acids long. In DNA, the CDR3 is TGTGCCATCAGAGGACAGGGTCAGGGGAACACTGAAGCTTTCTTT. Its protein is CAIRGQGQGNTEAFF.

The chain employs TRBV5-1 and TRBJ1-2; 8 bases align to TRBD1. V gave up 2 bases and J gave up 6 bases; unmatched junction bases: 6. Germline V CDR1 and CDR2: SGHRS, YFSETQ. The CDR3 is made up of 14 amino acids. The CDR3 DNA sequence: TGCGCCAGCAGCTTCCTAGGGACAGGTGATGGCTACACCTTC. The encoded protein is CASSFLGTGDGYTF.